This T cell receptor (beta chain) was documented in a study of blood T cell repertoires in COVID-19. In the study overall: T cells, B-cell-depleted T cells, or PBMCs provided the cDNA or gDNA that served as material.

The CDR3 has 15 residues. The V segment lost 8 bases and the J segment 4 bases; nucleotides outside the gene matches: 11. Germline V gene sequence: CDR1 MRHNA, CDR2 SNTAGT. Sequenced by immunoSEQ multiplex PCR; TCRdb stores in-frame clones only, minus some. The table has over 250,000 clones, around 87% seen once. Individuals drawn from about 26 US areas were about 18 to 89 years old. Either two negative PCRs, clearance, or symptom resolution qualified Cohort 3 donors as recovered. This receptor was taken from a woman in her thirties who had recovered from COVID-19. The sequenced material came from PBMCs or T cells enriched from blood (not recorded which). The chain uses TRBV6-4 and TRBJ2-4; 7 bases align to TRBD2. This chain's CDR3 is CASRPGGGAKNIQYF. CDR3 nucleotide sequence: TGTGCCAGCCGACCGGGGGGAGGGGCTAAAAACATTCAGTACTTC.